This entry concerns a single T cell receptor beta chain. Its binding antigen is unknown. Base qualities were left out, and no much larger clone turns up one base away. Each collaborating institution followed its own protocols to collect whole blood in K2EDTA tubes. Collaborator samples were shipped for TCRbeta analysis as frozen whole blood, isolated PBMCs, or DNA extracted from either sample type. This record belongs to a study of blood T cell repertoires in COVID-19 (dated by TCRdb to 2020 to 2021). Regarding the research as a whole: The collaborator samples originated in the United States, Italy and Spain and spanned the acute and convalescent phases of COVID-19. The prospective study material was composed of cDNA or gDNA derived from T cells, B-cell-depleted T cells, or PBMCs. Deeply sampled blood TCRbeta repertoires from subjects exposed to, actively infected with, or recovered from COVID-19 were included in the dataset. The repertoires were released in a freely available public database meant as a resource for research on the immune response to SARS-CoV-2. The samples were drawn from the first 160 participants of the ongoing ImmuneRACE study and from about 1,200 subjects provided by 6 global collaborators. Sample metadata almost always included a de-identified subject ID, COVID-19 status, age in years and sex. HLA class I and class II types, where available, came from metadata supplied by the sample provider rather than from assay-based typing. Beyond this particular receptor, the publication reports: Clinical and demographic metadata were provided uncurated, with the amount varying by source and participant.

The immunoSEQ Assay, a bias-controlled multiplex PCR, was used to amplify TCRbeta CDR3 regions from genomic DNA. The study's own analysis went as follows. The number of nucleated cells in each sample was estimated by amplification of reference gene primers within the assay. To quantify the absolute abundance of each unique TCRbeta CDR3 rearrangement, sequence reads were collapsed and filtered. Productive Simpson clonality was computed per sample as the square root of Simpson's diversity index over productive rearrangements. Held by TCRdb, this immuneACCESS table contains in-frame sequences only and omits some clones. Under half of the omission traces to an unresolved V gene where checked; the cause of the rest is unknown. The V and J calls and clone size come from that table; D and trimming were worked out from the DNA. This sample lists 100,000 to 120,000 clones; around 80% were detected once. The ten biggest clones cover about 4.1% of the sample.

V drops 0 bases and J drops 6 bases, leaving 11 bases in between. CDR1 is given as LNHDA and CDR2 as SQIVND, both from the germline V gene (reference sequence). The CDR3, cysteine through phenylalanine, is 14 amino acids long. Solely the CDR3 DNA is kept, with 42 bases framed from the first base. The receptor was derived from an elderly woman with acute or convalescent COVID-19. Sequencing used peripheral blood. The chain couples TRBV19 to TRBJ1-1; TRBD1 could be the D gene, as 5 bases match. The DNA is TGTGCCAGTAGTATAGACGGCAGGGAAGCTGAAGCTTTCTTT. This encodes CASSIDGREAEAFF.